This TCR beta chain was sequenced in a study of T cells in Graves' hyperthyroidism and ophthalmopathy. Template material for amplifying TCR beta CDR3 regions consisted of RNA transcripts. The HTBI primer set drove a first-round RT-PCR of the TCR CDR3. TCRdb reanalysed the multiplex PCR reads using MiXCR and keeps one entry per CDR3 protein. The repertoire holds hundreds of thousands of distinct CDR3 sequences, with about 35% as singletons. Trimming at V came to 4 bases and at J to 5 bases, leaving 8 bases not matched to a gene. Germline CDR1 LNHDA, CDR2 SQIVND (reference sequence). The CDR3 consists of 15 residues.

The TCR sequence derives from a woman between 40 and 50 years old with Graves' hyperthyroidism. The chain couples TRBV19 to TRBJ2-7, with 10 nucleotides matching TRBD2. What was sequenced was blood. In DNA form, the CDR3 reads TGTGCCAGTAGTAAAGGCCTAGCGGGAGACGACGAGCAGTACTTC. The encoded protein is CASSKGLAGDDEQYF.